A few counts support the clone carrying this T cell receptor beta chain. The data were obtained in a study of blood T cell repertoires in COVID-19. Overall study context: The samples span acute and convalescent COVID-19 from the United States, Italy and Spain. The cDNA or gDNA used as material had been derived from T cells, B-cell-depleted T cells, or PBMCs.

Original handling: The authors estimated nucleated cell counts from reference gene primer amplification. Produced via immunoSEQ multiplex PCR; TCRdb's table is partial and in-frame only. That table supplies the V and J calls and clone size; D and trimming were determined from the DNA. The sample yields around 200,000 clones, 85% to 90% seen once. CDR3 length: 16 amino acids. Germline-derived CDR1 and CDR2 are LNHDA and SQIVND (reference sequence). V lost 6 bases to trimming and J lost 0 bases; unmatched junction nucleotides: 8. The sample was peripheral blood. The chain couples TRBV19 to TRBJ2-7, with 10 bases that match TRBD2. This clonotype was obtained from a man between 60 and 70 years old who had recovered from COVID-19. As DNA, the CDR3 is TGTGCCAGTAGATACTCTAGCGGGAGCCCCTCCTACGAGCAGTACTTC. Protein product: CASRYSSGSPSYEQYF.